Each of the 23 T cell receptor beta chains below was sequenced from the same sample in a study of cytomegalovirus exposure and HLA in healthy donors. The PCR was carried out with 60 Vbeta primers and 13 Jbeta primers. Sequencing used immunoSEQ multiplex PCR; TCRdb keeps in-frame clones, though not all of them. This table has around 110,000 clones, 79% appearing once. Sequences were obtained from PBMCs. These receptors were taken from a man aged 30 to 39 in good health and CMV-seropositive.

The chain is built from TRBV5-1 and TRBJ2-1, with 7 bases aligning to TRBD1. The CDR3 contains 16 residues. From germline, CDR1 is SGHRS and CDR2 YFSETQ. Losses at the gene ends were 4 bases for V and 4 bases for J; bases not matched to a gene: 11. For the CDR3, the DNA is TGCGCCAGCAGCGGAGGACAGGCCCCCCAATACAATGAGCAGTTCTTC. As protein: CASSGGQAPQYNEQFF.

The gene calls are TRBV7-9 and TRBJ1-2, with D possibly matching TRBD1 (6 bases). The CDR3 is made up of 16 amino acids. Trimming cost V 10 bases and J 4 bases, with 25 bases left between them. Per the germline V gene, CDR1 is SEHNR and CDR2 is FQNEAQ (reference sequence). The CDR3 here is CATGEGRPGSAYGYTF. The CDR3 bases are TGTGCCACAGGGGAGGGGCGCCCCGGGTCGGCCTATGGCTACACCTTC. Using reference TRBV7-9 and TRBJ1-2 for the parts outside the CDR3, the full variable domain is DTGVSQNPRHKITKRGQNVTFRCDPISEHNRLYWYRQTLGQGPEFLTYFQNEAQLEKSRLLSDRFSAERPKGSFSTLEIQRTEQGDSAMYLCATGEGRPGSAYGYTFGSGTRLTVV.

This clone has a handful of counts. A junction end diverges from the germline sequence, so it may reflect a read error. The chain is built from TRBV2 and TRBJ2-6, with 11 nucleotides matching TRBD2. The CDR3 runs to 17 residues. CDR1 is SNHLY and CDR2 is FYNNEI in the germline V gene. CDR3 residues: CASSLGLAGSGANGLTF. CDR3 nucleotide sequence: TGTGCCAGCAGTCTAGGACTAGCGGGCTCTGGGGCCAACGGCCTGACTTTC.

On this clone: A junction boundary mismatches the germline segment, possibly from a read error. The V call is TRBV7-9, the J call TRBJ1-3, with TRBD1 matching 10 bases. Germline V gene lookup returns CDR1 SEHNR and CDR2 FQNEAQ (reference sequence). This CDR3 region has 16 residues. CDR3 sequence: CSSSSGDRGSGNTIYF. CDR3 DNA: TGTTCCAGCAGCTCCGGGGACAGGGGCTCTGGAAACACCATATATTTT. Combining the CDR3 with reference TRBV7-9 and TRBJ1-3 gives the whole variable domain DTGVSQNPRHKITKRGQNVTFRCDPISEHNRLYWYRQTLGQGPEFLTYFQNEAQLEKSRLLSDRFSAERPKGSFSTLEIQRTEQGDSAMYLCSSSSGDRGSGNTIYFGEGSWLTVV.

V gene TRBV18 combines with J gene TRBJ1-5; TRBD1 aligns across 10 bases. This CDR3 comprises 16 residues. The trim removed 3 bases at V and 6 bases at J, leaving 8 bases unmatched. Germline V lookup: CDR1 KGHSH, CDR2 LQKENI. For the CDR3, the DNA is TGTGCCAGCTCACCGATGGGACAGGGGACGTTTCAGCCCCAGCATTTT. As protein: CASSPMGQGTFQPQHF.

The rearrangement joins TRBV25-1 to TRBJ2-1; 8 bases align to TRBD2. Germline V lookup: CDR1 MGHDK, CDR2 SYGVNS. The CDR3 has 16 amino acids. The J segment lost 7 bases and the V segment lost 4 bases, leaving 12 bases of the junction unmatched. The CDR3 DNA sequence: TGTGCCAGCAGTGCCGCCACCGGGACTAGGTTTAATGAGCAGTTCTTC. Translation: CASSAATGTRFNEQFF.

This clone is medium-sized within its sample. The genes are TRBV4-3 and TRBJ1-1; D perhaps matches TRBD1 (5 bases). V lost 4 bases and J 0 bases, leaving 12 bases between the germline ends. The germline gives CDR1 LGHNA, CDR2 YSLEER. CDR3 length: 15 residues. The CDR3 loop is CASSLSHRLNTEAFF. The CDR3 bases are TGCGCCAGCAGCCTTTCTCACAGGCTGAACACTGAAGCTTTCTTT.

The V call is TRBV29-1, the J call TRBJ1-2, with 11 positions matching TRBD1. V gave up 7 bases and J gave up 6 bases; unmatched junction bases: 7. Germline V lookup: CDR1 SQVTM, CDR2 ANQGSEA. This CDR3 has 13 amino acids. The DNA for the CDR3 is TGCAGCGCCGGAACGGGACAGGGGGATGGCTACACCTTC. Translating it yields CSAGTGQGDGYTF.

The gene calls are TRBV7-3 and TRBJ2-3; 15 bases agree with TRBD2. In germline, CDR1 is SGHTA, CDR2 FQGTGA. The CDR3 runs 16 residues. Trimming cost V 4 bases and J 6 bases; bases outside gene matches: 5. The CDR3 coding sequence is TGTGCCAGCAGCTCCGGACTAGCGGGGGGGTGGGATACGCAGTATTTT. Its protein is CASSSGLAGGWDTQYF.

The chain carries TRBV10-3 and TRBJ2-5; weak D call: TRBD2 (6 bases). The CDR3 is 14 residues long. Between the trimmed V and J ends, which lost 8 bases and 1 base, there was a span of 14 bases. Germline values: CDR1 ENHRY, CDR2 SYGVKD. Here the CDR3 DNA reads TGTGCCATCCCTCCCCCGGGACTCCAAGAGACCCAGTACTTC. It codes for CAIPPPGLQETQYF.

CDR3 protein: CASSIDSMNTEAFF. CDR3 DNA: TGTGCCAGTAGTATCGACAGCATGAACACTGAAGCTTTCTTT. The gene calls are TRBV19 and TRBJ1-1, with TRBD1 as a possible D gene (5 bases). The CDR3 contains 14 residues. Between the trimmed V and J ends, which lost 3 bases and 0 bases, there was a span of 8 bases. Germline-derived CDR1 and CDR2 are LNHDA and SQIVND (reference sequence).

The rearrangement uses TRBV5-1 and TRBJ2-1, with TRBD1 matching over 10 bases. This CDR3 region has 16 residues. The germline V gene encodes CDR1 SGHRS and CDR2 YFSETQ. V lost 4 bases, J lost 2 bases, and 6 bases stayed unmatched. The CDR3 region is CASSASGTGAYNEQFF. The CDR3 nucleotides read TGCGCCAGCAGCGCGTCCGGGACAGGGGCCTACAATGAGCAGTTCTTC.

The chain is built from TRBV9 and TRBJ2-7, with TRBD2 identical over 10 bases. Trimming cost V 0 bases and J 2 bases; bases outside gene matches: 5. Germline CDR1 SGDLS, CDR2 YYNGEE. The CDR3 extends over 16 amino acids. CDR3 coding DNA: TGTGCCAGCAGCGTAGGGCAGCGGGAGGGCCCCTACGAGCAGTACTTC. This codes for CASSVGQREGPYEQYF.

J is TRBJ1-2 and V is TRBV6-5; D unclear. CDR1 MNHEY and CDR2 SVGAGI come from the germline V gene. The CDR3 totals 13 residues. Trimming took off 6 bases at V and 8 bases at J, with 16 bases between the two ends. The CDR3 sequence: CASREGPSSGYTF. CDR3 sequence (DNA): TGTGCCAGCAGGGAGGGCCCGTCCTCGGGCTACACCTTC.

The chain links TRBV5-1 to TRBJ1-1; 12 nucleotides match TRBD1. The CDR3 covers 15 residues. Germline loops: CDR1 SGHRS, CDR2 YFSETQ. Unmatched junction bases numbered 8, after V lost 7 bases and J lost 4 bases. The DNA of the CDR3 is TGCGCCAGCTCGACGCAGGGACAGGGGGCCACTGAAGCTTTCTTT. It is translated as CASSTQGQGATEAFF.

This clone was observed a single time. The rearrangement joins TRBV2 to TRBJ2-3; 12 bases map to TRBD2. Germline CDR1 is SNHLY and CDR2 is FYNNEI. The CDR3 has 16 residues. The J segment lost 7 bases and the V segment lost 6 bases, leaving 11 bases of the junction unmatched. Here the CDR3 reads CASRIFGLAGRHTQYF. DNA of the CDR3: TGTGCCAGCAGGATTTTCGGACTAGCGGGGAGGCATACGCAGTATTTT.

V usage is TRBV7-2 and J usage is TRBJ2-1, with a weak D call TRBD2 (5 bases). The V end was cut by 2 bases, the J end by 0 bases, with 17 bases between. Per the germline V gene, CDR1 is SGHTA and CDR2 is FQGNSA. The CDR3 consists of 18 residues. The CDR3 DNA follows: TGTGCCAGCAGCTTATTGGTTGCGGGCACCTTCTCCTACAATGAGCAGTTCTTC. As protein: CASSLLVAGTFSYNEQFF.

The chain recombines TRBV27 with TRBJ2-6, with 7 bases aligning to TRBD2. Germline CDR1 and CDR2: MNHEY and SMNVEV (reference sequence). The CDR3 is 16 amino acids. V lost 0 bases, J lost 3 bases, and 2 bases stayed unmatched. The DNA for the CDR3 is TGTGCCAGCAGTTTATCGGCGGGAGTTGGGGCCAACGTCCTGACTTTC. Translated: CASSLSAGVGANVLTF. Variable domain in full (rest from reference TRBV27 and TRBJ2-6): EAQVTQNPRYLITVTGKKLTVTCSQNMNHEYMSWYRQDPGLGLRQIYYSMNVEVTDKGDVPEGYKVSRKEKRNFPLILESPSPNQTSLYFCASSLSAGVGANVLTFGAGSRLTVL.

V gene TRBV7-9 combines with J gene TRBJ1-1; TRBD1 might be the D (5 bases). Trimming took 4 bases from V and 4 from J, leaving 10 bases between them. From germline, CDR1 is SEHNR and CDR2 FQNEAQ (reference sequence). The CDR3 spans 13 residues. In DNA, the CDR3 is TGTGCCAGCAGCTGGTACGGGGGCACTGAAGCTTTCTTT. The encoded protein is CASSWYGGTEAFF.

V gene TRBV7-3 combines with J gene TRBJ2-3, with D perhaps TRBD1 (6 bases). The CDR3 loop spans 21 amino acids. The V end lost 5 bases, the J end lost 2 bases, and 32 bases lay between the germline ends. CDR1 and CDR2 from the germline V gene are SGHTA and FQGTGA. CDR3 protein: CASSPGVNFPKVKPVTDTQYF. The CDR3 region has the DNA TGTGCCAGCAGCCCAGGGGTGAACTTCCCAAAAGTAAAGCCCGTCACAGATACGCAGTATTTT.

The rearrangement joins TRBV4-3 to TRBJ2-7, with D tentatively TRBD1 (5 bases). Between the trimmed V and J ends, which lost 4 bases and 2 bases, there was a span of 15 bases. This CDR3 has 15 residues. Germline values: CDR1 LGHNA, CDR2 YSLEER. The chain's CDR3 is CASSPYPDSTYEQYF. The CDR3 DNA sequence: TGCGCCAGCAGCCCCTACCCCGACAGTACCTACGAGCAGTACTTC.

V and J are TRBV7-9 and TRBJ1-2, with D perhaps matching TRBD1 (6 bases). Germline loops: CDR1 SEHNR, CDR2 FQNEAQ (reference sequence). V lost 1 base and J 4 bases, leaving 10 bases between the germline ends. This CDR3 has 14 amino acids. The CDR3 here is CASSLDQGPYGYTF. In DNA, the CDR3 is TGTGCCAGCAGCTTAGATCAGGGGCCCTATGGCTACACCTTC.

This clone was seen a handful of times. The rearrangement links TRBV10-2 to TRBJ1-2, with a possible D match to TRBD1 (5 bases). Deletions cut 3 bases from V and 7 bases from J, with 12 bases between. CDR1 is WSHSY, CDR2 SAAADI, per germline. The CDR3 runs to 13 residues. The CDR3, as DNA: TGCGCCAGCAGTGATCAGGGATTGGGTGGCTACACCTTC. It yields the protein CASSDQGLGGYTF.